Listed below are T cell receptor beta chains from one sample, sequenced in a study of blood T cells in healthy people across ages. One entry per CDR3 protein, called by TCRdb with MiXCR from the 5' RACE reads. The data contain about 930,000 distinct CDR3 sequences, about 28% of them singletons. These data are also associated with another study on T cells of mothers and their children.

The material sequenced was blood. These TCRs come from a woman aged 40 to 55 in good health. The CDR3 runs from the conserved cysteine through the conserved F or W. D genes are given only for firm matches. Clone size is given for some rows only: seen once, a few or many times, or a class if the clone is expanded.

j_gene: TRBJ1-2
d_gene: NA
abundance: many
v_gene: TRBV2
CDR3aa: CASIRGAGGYTF
CDR3nt: TGTGCCAGCATTCGAGGGGCAGGTGGCTACACCTTC

j_gene: TRBJ2-1
d_gene: NA
abundance: NA
v_gene: TRBV6-5
CDR3aa: CASSYAVVSSYNEQFF
CDR3nt: TGTGCCAGCAGTTACGCCGTTGTTAGCTCCTACAATGAGCAGTTCTTC

j_gene: TRBJ1-5
d_gene: NA
abundance: few
v_gene: TRBV12-3/TRBV12-4
CDR3aa: CASSLDSHDRPRHF
CDR3nt: TGTGCCAGCAGCTTAGACAGCCACGACAGGCCCCGGCATTTT

j_gene: TRBJ1-2
d_gene: NA
abundance: NA
v_gene: TRBV20-1
CDR3aa: CSAWTPNYGYTF
CDR3nt: TGCAGTGCTTGGACACCTAACTATGGCTACACCTTC

j_gene: TRBJ1-2
d_gene: NA
abundance: NA
v_gene: TRBV5-4
CDR3aa: CASSVRESYGYTF
CDR3nt: TGTGCCAGCAGCGTCAGGGAATCTTATGGCTACACCTTC

j_gene: TRBJ2-5
d_gene: TRBD2
abundance: few
v_gene: TRBV7-9
CDR3aa: CASSPLAGGHETQYF
CDR3nt: TGTGCCAGCAGCCCTCTGGCGGGGGGGCATGAGACCCAGTACTTC

j_gene: TRBJ1-5
d_gene: TRBD1
abundance: NA
v_gene: TRBV20-1
CDR3aa: CSAGGQGVYAGNQPQHF
CDR3nt: TGCAGTGCTGGAGGACAGGGGGTGTATGCGGGCAATCAGCCCCAGCATTTT

j_gene: TRBJ1-1
d_gene: NA
abundance: many
v_gene: TRBV29-1
CDR3aa: CSVRVGMNTEAFF
CDR3nt: TGCAGCGTCCGGGTCGGAATGAACACTGAAGCTTTCTTT

j_gene: TRBJ1-2
d_gene: NA
abundance: few
v_gene: TRBV29-1
CDR3aa: CSVVQDGTETGYTF
CDR3nt: TGCAGCGTTGTTCAGGACGGAACAGAGACCGGCTACACCTTC

j_gene: TRBJ1-2
d_gene: NA
abundance: many
v_gene: TRBV5-5
CDR3aa: CASSYSMGGYTF
CDR3nt: TGTGCCAGCAGCTACTCGATGGGAGGCTACACCTTC

j_gene: TRBJ2-5
d_gene: TRBD1
abundance: few
v_gene: TRBV28
CDR3aa: CANSSGTGGGETQYF
CDR3nt: TGTGCCAACAGTTCAGGGACAGGGGGTGGGGAGACCCAGTACTTC

j_gene: TRBJ2-6
d_gene: NA
abundance: many
v_gene: TRBV4-1
CDR3aa: CASSQATNSGANVLTF
CDR3nt: TGCGCCAGCAGCCAAGCGACCAATTCTGGGGCCAACGTCCTGACTTTC

j_gene: TRBJ2-7
d_gene: NA
abundance: many
v_gene: TRBV3-1
CDR3aa: CASSQSVGEQYF
CDR3nt: TGTGCCAGCAGCCAATCAGTGGGCGAGCAGTACTTC

j_gene: TRBJ1-1
d_gene: NA
abundance: NA
v_gene: TRBV7-2
CDR3aa: CASSLSNAEAFF
CDR3nt: TGTGCCAGCAGCTTAAGCAACGCTGAAGCTTTCTTT

j_gene: TRBJ1-4
d_gene: NA
abundance: once
v_gene: TRBV12-3/TRBV12-4
CDR3aa: CANRVGGNEKLFF
CDR3nt: TGTGCCAACAGAGTTGGAGGTAATGAAAAACTGTTTTTT

j_gene: TRBJ2-7
d_gene: NA
abundance: NA
v_gene: TRBV3-1
CDR3aa: CASSRQGSGIYEQYF
CDR3nt: TGTGCCAGCAGCCGCCAAGGGTCCGGGATTTACGAGCAGTACTTC

j_gene: TRBJ1-3
d_gene: NA
abundance: many
v_gene: TRBV10-3
CDR3aa: CAIRESSGNTIYF
CDR3nt: TGTGCCATCAGAGAGAGCTCTGGAAACACCATATATTTT

j_gene: TRBJ1-1
d_gene: NA
abundance: NA
v_gene: TRBV6-2/TRBV6-3
CDR3aa: CASSYRTRQDEAFF
CDR3nt: TGTGCCAGCAGTTATAGGACACGCCAGGATGAAGCTTTCTTT

j_gene: TRBJ2-5
d_gene: TRBD1
abundance: many
v_gene: TRBV4-1
CDR3aa: CASSQPPRDRGQETQYF
CDR3nt: TGCGCCAGCAGCCAGCCCCCCAGAGACAGGGGGCAAGAGACCCAGTACTTC

j_gene: TRBJ1-3
d_gene: NA
abundance: NA
v_gene: TRBV29-1
CDR3aa: CSAQQGTSGNTIYF
CDR3nt: TGCAGCGCCCAACAGGGAACCTCTGGAAACACCATATATTTT

j_gene: TRBJ2-6
d_gene: NA
abundance: NA
v_gene: TRBV18
CDR3aa: CASSPGPGLGADVLTF
CDR3nt: TGTGCCAGCTCACCAGGACCGGGCCTTGGGGCCGATGTCCTGACTTTC

j_gene: TRBJ2-1
d_gene: NA
abundance: few
v_gene: TRBV12-3/TRBV12-4
CDR3aa: CASTKGGNEQFF
CDR3nt: TGTGCCAGCACCAAGGGGGGAAATGAGCAGTTCTTC

j_gene: TRBJ2-3
d_gene: NA
abundance: NA
v_gene: TRBV9
CDR3aa: CASSVGRASTDTQYF
CDR3nt: TGTGCCAGCAGCGTTGGAAGAGCTAGCACAGATACGCAGTATTTT

j_gene: TRBJ2-7
d_gene: NA
abundance: few
v_gene: TRBV28
CDR3aa: CASRRAGTYYEQYF
CDR3nt: TGTGCCAGCAGGAGGGCAGGGACCTACTACGAGCAGTACTTC

j_gene: TRBJ1-4
d_gene: TRBD1
abundance: NA
v_gene: TRBV6-5
CDR3aa: CASSYSPPGGGREKLFF
CDR3nt: TGTGCCAGCAGTTACTCACCTCCAGGGGGTGGTCGAGAAAAACTGTTTTTT

j_gene: TRBJ2-7
d_gene: TRBD2
abundance: NA
v_gene: TRBV24-1
CDR3aa: CATGGTSGDYNEQYF
CDR3nt: TGTGCCACCGGCGGGACTAGCGGGGATTACAATGAGCAGTACTTC

j_gene: TRBJ1-1
d_gene: NA
abundance: many
v_gene: TRBV20-1
CDR3aa: CSAAQGSEAFF
CDR3nt: TGCAGTGCAGCCCAGGGATCCGAAGCTTTCTTT

j_gene: TRBJ1-2
d_gene: TRBD1
abundance: NA
v_gene: TRBV2
CDR3aa: CASSGTGGANYGYTF
CDR3nt: TGTGCCAGCAGTGGGACAGGGGGAGCTAACTATGGCTACACCTTC

j_gene: TRBJ2-5
d_gene: TRBD2
abundance: many
v_gene: TRBV5-1
CDR3aa: CASSSLAGRETQYF
CDR3nt: TGCGCCAGCAGCTCCCTAGCGGGGCGAGAGACCCAGTACTTC

j_gene: TRBJ2-4
d_gene: TRBD2
abundance: many
v_gene: TRBV6-7
CDR3aa: CASSFPAGVNSLAKNIQYF
CDR3nt: TGTGCCAGCAGTTTCCCCGCGGGAGTAAACTCACTAGCCAAAAACATTCAGTACTTC

j_gene: TRBJ2-3
d_gene: NA
abundance: NA
v_gene: TRBV7-2
CDR3aa: CASRTKGGRIARDTQYF
CDR3nt: TGTGCCAGCAGAACTAAGGGGGGGCGGATCGCCAGAGATACGCAGTATTTT

j_gene: TRBJ2-1
d_gene: NA
abundance: NA
v_gene: TRBV6-5
CDR3aa: CASSERAHEQFF
CDR3nt: TGTGCCAGCAGCGAAAGGGCACATGAGCAGTTCTTC

j_gene: TRBJ2-1
d_gene: TRBD1
abundance: many
v_gene: TRBV9
CDR3aa: CASSVAARGSYNEQFF
CDR3nt: TGTGCCAGCAGCGTAGCTGCCAGGGGGTCCTACAATGAGCAGTTCTTC

j_gene: TRBJ1-4
d_gene: NA
abundance: NA
v_gene: TRBV7-9
CDR3aa: CASSFGGPANEKLFF
CDR3nt: TGTGCCAGCAGCTTTGGGGGCCCGGCTAATGAAAAACTGTTTTTT

j_gene: TRBJ2-3
d_gene: NA
abundance: few
v_gene: TRBV7-9
CDR3aa: CASSQTEAGDTQYF
CDR3nt: TGTGCCAGCAGCCAAACCGAGGCGGGGGATACGCAGTATTTT

j_gene: TRBJ2-5
d_gene: NA
abundance: many
v_gene: TRBV27
CDR3aa: CASSLSRGTNLYGQYF
CDR3nt: TGTGCCAGCAGTTTATCCCGTGGGACAAATCTATACGGGCAGTACTTC

j_gene: TRBJ1-5
d_gene: TRBD1
abundance: NA
v_gene: TRBV6-2/TRBV6-3
CDR3aa: CASSSGTVSSGPQHF
CDR3nt: TGTGCCAGCAGCTCCGGGACAGTCTCGTCGGGGCCCCAGCATTTT

j_gene: TRBJ1-2
d_gene: TRBD1
abundance: NA
v_gene: TRBV29-1
CDR3aa: CSAYRTGYGYTF
CDR3nt: TGCAGCGCCTACCGGACAGGCTATGGCTACACCTTC

j_gene: TRBJ1-1
d_gene: TRBD1
abundance: NA
v_gene: TRBV4-1
CDR3aa: CASSQGTGTGGGGTEAFF
CDR3nt: TGCGCCAGCAGCCAAGGCACCGGGACAGGGGGCGGGGGCACTGAAGCTTTCTTT

j_gene: TRBJ2-7
d_gene: NA
abundance: few
v_gene: TRBV14
CDR3aa: CASSQSWQGPYEQYF
CDR3nt: TGTGCCAGCAGCCAGTCTTGGCAGGGCCCCTACGAGCAGTACTTC

j_gene: TRBJ2-3
d_gene: NA
abundance: NA
v_gene: TRBV24-1
CDR3aa: CATSQRADTQYF
CDR3nt: TGTGCCACCAGTCAGCGGGCAGATACGCAGTATTTT

j_gene: TRBJ1-5
d_gene: TRBD1
abundance: few
v_gene: TRBV4-1
CDR3aa: CASSQGLIRGLVQPQHF
CDR3nt: TGCGCCAGCAGCCAAGGCTTGATCAGGGGGCTGGTTCAGCCCCAGCATTTT

j_gene: TRBJ2-3
d_gene: TRBD1
abundance: NA
v_gene: TRBV28
CDR3aa: CAGQGSTDTQYF
CDR3nt: TGTGCTGGACAGGGGAGCACAGATACGCAGTATTTT

j_gene: TRBJ2-7
d_gene: NA
abundance: NA
v_gene: TRBV6-2/TRBV6-3
CDR3aa: CASGTSRGYEQYF
CDR3nt: TGTGCCAGCGGGACCTCGCGGGGCTACGAGCAGTACTTC

j_gene: TRBJ2-5
d_gene: TRBD2
abundance: few
v_gene: TRBV2
CDR3aa: CASGRLAGGRQETQYF
CDR3nt: TGTGCCAGCGGGCGGCTAGCGGGGGGGAGGCAAGAGACCCAGTACTTC

j_gene: TRBJ2-7
d_gene: NA
abundance: many
v_gene: TRBV7-2
CDR3aa: CASSRGTQGSYEQYF
CDR3nt: TGTGCCAGCAGCCGTGGGACACAGGGCTCCTACGAGCAGTACTTC